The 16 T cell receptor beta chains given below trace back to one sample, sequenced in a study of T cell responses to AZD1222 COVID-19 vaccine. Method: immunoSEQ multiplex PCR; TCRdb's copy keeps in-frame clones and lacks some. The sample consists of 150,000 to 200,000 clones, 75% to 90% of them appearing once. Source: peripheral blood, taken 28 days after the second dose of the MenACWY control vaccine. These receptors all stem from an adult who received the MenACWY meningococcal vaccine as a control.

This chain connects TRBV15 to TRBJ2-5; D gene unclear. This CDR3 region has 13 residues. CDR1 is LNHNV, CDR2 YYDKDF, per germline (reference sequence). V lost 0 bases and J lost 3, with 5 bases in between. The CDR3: CATSRDHEETQYF. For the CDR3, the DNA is TGTGCCACCAGCAGAGATCATGAAGAGACCCAGTACTTC.

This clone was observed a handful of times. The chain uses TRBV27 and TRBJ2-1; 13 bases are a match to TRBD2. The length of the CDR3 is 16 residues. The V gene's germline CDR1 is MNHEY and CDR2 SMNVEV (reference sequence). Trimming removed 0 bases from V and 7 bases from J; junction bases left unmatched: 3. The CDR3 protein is CASSLSGTSGMNEQFF. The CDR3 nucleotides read TGTGCCAGCAGTTTATCGGGGACTAGCGGGATGAATGAGCAGTTCTTC.

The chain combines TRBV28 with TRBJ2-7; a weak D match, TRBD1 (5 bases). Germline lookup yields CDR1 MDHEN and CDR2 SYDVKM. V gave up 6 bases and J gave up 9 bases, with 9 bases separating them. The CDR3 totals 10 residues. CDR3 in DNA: TGTGCCAGCAGCAGACAGTCGCAGTACTTC. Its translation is CASSRQSQYF.

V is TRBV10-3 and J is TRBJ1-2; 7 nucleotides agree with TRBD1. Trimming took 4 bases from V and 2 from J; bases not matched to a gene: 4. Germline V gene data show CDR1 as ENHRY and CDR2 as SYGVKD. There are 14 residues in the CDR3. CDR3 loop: CAISGGGGNYGYTF. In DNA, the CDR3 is TGTGCCATCAGTGGAGGAGGGGGCAACTATGGCTACACCTTC.

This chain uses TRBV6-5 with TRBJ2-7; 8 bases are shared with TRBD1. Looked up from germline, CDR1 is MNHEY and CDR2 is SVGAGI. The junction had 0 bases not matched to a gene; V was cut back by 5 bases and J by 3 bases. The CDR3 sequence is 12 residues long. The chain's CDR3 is CASSTGGYEQYF. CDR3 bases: TGTGCCAGCAGTACAGGGGGCTACGAGCAGTACTTC.

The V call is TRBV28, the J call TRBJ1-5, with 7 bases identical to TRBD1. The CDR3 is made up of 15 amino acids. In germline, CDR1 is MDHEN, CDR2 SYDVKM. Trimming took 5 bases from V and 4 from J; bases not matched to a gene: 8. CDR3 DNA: TGTGCCAGCAGTCTAACCGACAGGGATAATCAGCCCCAGCATTTT. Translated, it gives CASSLTDRDNQPQHF.

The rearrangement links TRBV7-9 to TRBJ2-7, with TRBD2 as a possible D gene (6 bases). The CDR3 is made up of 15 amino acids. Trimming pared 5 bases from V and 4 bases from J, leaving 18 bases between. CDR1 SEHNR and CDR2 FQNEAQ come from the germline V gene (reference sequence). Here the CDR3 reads CASSPAVGGGYEQYF. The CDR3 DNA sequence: TGTGCCAGCAGCCCCGCGGTGGGAGGTGGGTACGAGCAGTACTTC. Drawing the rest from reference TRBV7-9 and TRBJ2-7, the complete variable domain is DTGVSQNPRHKITKRGQNVTFRCDPISEHNRLYWYRQTLGQGPEFLTYFQNEAQLEKSRLLSDRFSAERPKGSFSTLEIQRTEQGDSAMYLCASSPAVGGGYEQYFGPGTRLTVT.

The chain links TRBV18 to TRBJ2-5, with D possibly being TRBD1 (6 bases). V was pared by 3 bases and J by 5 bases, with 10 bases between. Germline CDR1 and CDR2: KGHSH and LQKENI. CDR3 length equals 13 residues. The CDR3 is CASSPKGDETQYF. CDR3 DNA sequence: TGTGCCAGCTCACCTAAGGGGGATGAGACCCAGTACTTC.

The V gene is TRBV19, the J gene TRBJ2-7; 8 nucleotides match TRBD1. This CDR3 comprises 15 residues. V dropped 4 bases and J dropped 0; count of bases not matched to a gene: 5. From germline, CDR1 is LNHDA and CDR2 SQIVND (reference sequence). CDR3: CASSRGTGSSYEQYF. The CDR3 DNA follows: TGTGCCAGTAGTAGAGGGACAGGATCCTCCTACGAGCAGTACTTC.

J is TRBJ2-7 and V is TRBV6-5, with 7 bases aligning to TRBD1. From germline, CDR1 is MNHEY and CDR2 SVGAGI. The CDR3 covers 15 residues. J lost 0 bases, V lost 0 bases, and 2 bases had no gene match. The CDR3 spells CASSYSDRYSYEQYF. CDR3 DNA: TGTGCCAGCAGTTACTCGGACAGGTACTCCTACGAGCAGTACTTC.

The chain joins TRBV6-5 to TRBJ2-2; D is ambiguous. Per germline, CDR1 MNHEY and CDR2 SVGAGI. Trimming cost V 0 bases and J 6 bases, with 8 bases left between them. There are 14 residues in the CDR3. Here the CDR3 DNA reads TGTGCCAGCAGTTACTCTGAGTGGTCCGGGGAGCTGTTTTTT. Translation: CASSYSEWSGELFF.

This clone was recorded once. The CDR3 here is CASSVSSEAFF. The CDR3 DNA reads as TGTGCCAGCAGTGTTTCATCGGAAGCTTTCTTT. This chain uses TRBV25-1 with TRBJ1-1; D gene unclear. The CDR3 is made up of 11 amino acids. Germline V gives CDR1 MGHDK, CDR2 SYGVNS. Trimming took off 4 bases at V and 8 bases at J, with 8 bases between the two ends.

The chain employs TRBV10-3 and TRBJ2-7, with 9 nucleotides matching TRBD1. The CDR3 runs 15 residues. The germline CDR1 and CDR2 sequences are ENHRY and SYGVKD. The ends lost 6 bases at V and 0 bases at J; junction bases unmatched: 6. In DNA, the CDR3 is TGTGCCATCAGCCCCGGGACAGGGAGCTCCTACGAGCAGTACTTC. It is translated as CAISPGTGSSYEQYF.

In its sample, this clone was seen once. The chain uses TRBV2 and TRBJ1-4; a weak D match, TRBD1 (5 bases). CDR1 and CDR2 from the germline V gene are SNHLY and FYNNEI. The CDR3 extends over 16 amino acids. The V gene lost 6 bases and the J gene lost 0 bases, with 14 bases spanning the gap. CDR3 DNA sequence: TGTGCCAGCAGGGAGGGACGTCTTGCAACTAATGAAAAACTGTTTTTT. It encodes CASREGRLATNEKLFF.

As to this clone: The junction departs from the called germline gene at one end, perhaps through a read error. The CDR3, as DNA: TGCGCCAGCAGATTGGATGACCTCCTGCGGGGCTACACCTTC. This sequence encodes CASRLDDLLRGYTF. The chain joins TRBV5-1 to TRBJ1-2; D is unclear. The CDR3 totals 14 residues. CDR1 SGHRS and CDR2 YFSETQ come from the germline V gene. Using reference TRBV5-1 and TRBJ1-2 for the parts outside the CDR3, the full variable domain is KAGVTQTPRYLIKTRGQQVTLSCSPISGHRSVSWYQQTPGQGLQFLFEYFSETQRNKGNFPGRFSGRQFSNSRSEMNVSTLELGDSALYLCASRLDDLLRGYTFGSGTRLTVV.

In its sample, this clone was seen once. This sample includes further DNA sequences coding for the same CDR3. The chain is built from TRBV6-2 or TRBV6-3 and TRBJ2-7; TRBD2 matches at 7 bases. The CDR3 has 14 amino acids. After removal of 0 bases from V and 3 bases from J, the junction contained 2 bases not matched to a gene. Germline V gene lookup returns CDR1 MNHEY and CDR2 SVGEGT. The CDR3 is CASSYSTGGYEQYF. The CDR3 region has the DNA TGTGCCAGCAGTTACTCGACGGGGGGCTACGAGCAGTACTTC.